The clone carrying this T cell receptor beta chain appeared a few times. Investigators prepared the TCR beta libraries by applying iRepertoire HTBI primers and Arm-PCR of CDR3 regions. In the original analysis: The samples yielded 62 TRBV and some 15 TRBJ segments. TCRdb reprocessed the multiplex PCR reads via MiXCR and lists one record per CDR3 protein. The V and J calls here are based on TCRdb, not the publication. This table has about 540,000 distinct CDR3 sequences, approximately 15% appearing once. These data come from a study of regulatory T cells in long-lasting Graves disease. V shed 3 bases and J shed 5 bases, with 16 bases lying between them. The CDR3 is 15 residues long. Germline V gives CDR1 SGHTA, CDR2 FQGTGA. Time point meaning: newly diagnosed GD, antithyroid drugs for less than 3 months. PBMC RNA served as the TCR library source. Around 9 milliliters of peripheral blood were drawn into EDTA tubes.

These data were also reused for a study on T cells in Graves' hyperthyroidism and ophthalmopathy. In that study: HTBI primers drove first-round RT-PCR of the TCR CDR3.

The sample in question was peripheral blood mononuclear cells (PBMCs), obtained at new diagnosis, from a patient treated with antithyroid drugs. This clonotype originated in a man aged 25-45 years with Graves disease. V is TRBV7-3 and J is TRBJ2-5; tentatively, D is TRBD2 (5 bases). Here the CDR3 reads CASSFGGPRGETQYF. CDR3 sequence (DNA): TGTGCCAGCAGCTTTGGCGGGCCAAGAGGGGAGACCCAGTACTTC.